This entry is about one T cell receptor (beta chain). Measured with immunoSEQ multiplex PCR; TCRdb has only the in-frame clones, and not every one. The table records 150,000 to 200,000 clones, about 86% of them present only once. CDR3 length equals 14 residues. The germline V gene has CDR1 SGHDT and CDR2 YYEEEE. V was cut by 2 bases and J by 6 bases, with 14 bases left in between. The sample comes from a study of control samples from healthy donors and cancer patients. Sequencing was done on a sample of blood. The receptor was isolated from a man in his late teens or twenties in good health. The chain is built from TRBV5-6 and TRBJ1-1; D remains unclear. The CDR3 spells CASSFPRIDAEAFF. CDR3 bases: TGTGCCAGCAGCTTCCCCAGAATTGACGCTGAAGCTTTCTTT.